The 15 T cell receptor beta chains below were found in one sample sequenced in a study of T cell responses to AZD1222 COVID-19 vaccine. Clones were read by immunoSEQ multiplex PCR, and TCRdb kept only the in-frame ones, dropping some. The sample has roughly 65,000 clones, about three quarters seen once. The input for sequencing was peripheral blood, taken on day 0 of AZD1222 vaccination. These receptor sequences come from an adult in good health.

This chain connects TRBV5-1 to TRBJ2-1; D is possibly TRBD2 (5 bases). Germline CDR1 and CDR2: SGHRS and YFSETQ. Trimming removed 4 bases at V and 12 bases at J, with 20 bases between. The CDR3 runs to 14 residues. CDR3 in amino acids: CASSQARTGNAQFF. CDR3 bases: TGCGCCAGCAGCCAAGCGCGGACGGGGAACGCGCAGTTCTTC.

The gene calls are TRBV6-5 and TRBJ1-1; D remains unclear. Per the germline V gene, CDR1 is MNHEY and CDR2 is SVGAGI. The CDR3 contains 14 residues. Trimming cost V 4 bases and J 11 bases, with 20 bases left between them. The CDR3 spells CASSSTLYPAGAFF. The CDR3 coding sequence is TGTGCCAGCAGTTCCACACTATACCCCGCTGGGGCTTTCTTT.

The rearrangement uses TRBV2 and TRBJ2-3; 11 nucleotides agree with TRBD2. The CDR3 sequence is 15 residues long. CDR1 and CDR2 from the germline V gene are SNHLY and FYNNEI. With 6 bases clipped from V and 5 bases from J, the junction kept 7 bases outside the gene matches. CDR3 bases: TGTGCCAGCAGCGAGACTAGCGGGGCTAGAGATACGCAGTATTTT. Encoded protein: CASSETSGARDTQYF.

This clone was recorded only once. The rearrangement links TRBV2 to TRBJ2-1, with D perhaps matching TRBD1 (5 bases). CDR3 length equals 16 residues. V dropped 3 bases and J dropped 8 bases, with 20 bases sitting between them. CDR1 and CDR2 from the germline V gene are SNHLY and FYNNEI. The CDR3, as DNA: TGTGCCAGCAGTGAGCCTCAAGGGGAATTAAGCGATGAGCAGTTCTTC. This encodes CASSEPQGELSDEQFF.

J is TRBJ1-3 and V is TRBV19; D is unresolved. Germline V gene data show CDR1 as LNHDA and CDR2 as SQIVND (reference sequence). The CDR3 spans 15 residues. The V end lost 2 bases, the J end lost 0 bases, and 8 bases lay between the germline ends. CDR3 region: CASSILPGSGNTIYF. CDR3 DNA: TGTGCCAGTAGTATACTTCCGGGCTCTGGAAACACCATATATTTT.

The chain has TRBV11-2 and TRBJ2-1; D ambiguous. V dropped 5 bases and J dropped 8 bases, with 7 bases sitting between them. This CDR3 has 11 amino acids. From germline, CDR1 is SGHAT and CDR2 FQNNGV. The CDR3: CASSQYDEQFF. Here the CDR3 DNA reads TGTGCCAGCAGCCAGTACGATGAGCAGTTCTTC.

The gene calls are TRBV4-2 and TRBJ1-5; possible D gene TRBD1, 6 bases. Trimming cost V 4 bases and J 3 bases, with 10 bases left between them. This CDR3 contains 14 residues. The germline gives CDR1 LGHNA, CDR2 YNFKEQ. The CDR3 DNA reads TGTGCCAGCAGCCTAGGGGACATCAATCAGCCCCAGCATTTT. It yields the protein CASSLGDINQPQHF.

The chain recombines TRBV7-2 with TRBJ1-4; D is uncertain. From germline, CDR1 is SGHTA and CDR2 FQGNSA. The CDR3 covers 15 residues. Between the trimmed V and J ends, which lost 2 bases and 6 bases, there was a span of 13 bases. In DNA, the CDR3 is TGTGCCAGCAGCTTACTTGGGTCTTTGCATGAAAAACTGTTTTTT. Residues: CASSLLGSLHEKLFF.

V is TRBV7-3 and J is TRBJ2-3, with TRBD2 as a possible D gene (5 bases). Germline CDR1 SGHTA, CDR2 FQGTGA. There are 15 residues in the CDR3. The V and J ends lost 5 bases and 0 bases respectively, with 12 bases between them. The CDR3 spells CASSLRAASTDTQYF. CDR3 nucleotides: TGTGCCAGCAGCCTGCGGGCGGCTAGCACAGATACGCAGTATTTT.

The rearrangement joins TRBV11-2 to TRBJ2-1, with 8 nucleotides matching TRBD2. The trim removed 1 base at V and 8 bases at J, leaving 4 bases unmatched. This CDR3 has 14 amino acids. Per the germline V gene, CDR1 is SGHAT and CDR2 is FQNNGV. The CDR3 protein is CASSLGAGGDEQFF. CDR3 DNA sequence: TGTGCCAGCAGCTTAGGCGCGGGGGGCGATGAGCAGTTCTTC.

The rearrangement uses TRBV19 and TRBJ1-6; TRBD1 might be the D (6 bases). Deletions cut 5 bases from V and 7 bases from J, with 9 bases between. Germline CDR1 LNHDA, CDR2 SQIVND (reference sequence). The CDR3 totals 13 residues. CDR3 DNA sequence: TGTGCCAGTAGTGGACAGTCCAATTCACCCCTCCACTTT. Its protein product is CASSGQSNSPLHF.

CDR3 protein: CASSVGIAGAEQYF. CDR3 nucleotide sequence: TGTGCCAGCAGCGTAGGGATAGCGGGGGCCGAGCAGTACTTC. This rearrangement joins TRBV9 to TRBJ2-7, with 9 bases aligning to TRBD2. This CDR3 comprises 14 residues. Trimming took 0 bases from V and 6 from J; bases not matched to a gene: 4. CDR1 is SGDLS, CDR2 YYNGEE, per germline.

V gene TRBV19 combines with J gene TRBJ2-5; D call uncertain. The CDR3 runs 13 residues. Germline CDR1 LNHDA, CDR2 SQIVND (reference sequence). With 2 bases removed from V and 5 bases from J, the gap between germline ends came to 9 bases. CDR3 amino acids: CASSIRTRETQYF. Here the CDR3 DNA reads TGTGCCAGTAGTATAAGAACAAGGGAGACCCAGTACTTC.

This chain links TRBV27 with TRBJ1-1, with D unresolved. There are 13 residues in the CDR3. CDR1 and CDR2 (germline): MNHEY, SMNVEV (reference sequence). The ends were cut back, 2 bases at V and 1 base at J, with 5 bases in the middle. The CDR3 coding sequence is TGTGCCAGCAGTTTACGCAGGAACACTGAAGCTTTCTTT. Protein product: CASSLRRNTEAFF.

This clone is a singleton in its sample. The chain employs TRBV19 and TRBJ1-1; D is unresolved. There are 14 residues in the CDR3. Trimming cost V 2 bases and J 3 bases, with 10 bases left between them. CDR1 and CDR2 from the germline V gene are LNHDA and SQIVND (reference sequence). CDR3 residues: CASSIWRLDTEAFF. The CDR3 region has the DNA TGTGCCAGTAGTATATGGAGGCTGGACACTGAAGCTTTCTTT.